The 30 T cell receptor beta chains listed next were all sequenced from one sample in a study of cytomegalovirus exposure and HLA in healthy donors. Sequencing used immunoSEQ multiplex PCR; TCRdb keeps in-frame clones, though not all of them. In the table there are 150,000 to 200,000 clones, around 81% of which are singletons. The sequencing sample was made of PBMCs. The receptors originated from a man aged 30-40 years in good health and CMV-seropositive.

The chain combines TRBV7-3 with TRBJ2-3, with D possibly matching TRBD2 (6 bases). Germline V lookup: CDR1 SGHTA, CDR2 FQGTGA. The germline V and J ends were trimmed by 4 bases and 4 bases, with 6 bases remaining between them. This CDR3 spans 12 amino acids. The CDR3 nucleotides read TGTGCCAGCAGCTCGGGAGCAGATACGCAGTATTTT. Its protein product is CASSSGADTQYF. Together with reference TRBV7-3 and TRBJ2-3, the CDR3 gives the full variable domain: GAGVSQTPSNKVTEKGKYVELRCDPISGHTALYWYRQSLGQGPEFLIYFQGTGAADDSGLPNDRFFAVRPEGSVSTLKIQRTERGDSAVYLCASSSGADTQYFGPGTRLTVL.

The chain joins TRBV7-2 to TRBJ2-7; 8 bases align to TRBD1. This CDR3 is 15 amino acids long. With 5 bases clipped from V and 1 base from J, the junction kept 7 bases outside the gene matches. Germline V gene sequence: CDR1 SGHTA, CDR2 FQGNSA. The CDR3 region has the DNA TGTGCCAGCAGCCAACCCCAGGGGGCTTCCTACGAGCAGTACTTC. Protein sequence: CASSQPQGASYEQYF.

The chain joins TRBV15 to TRBJ2-1; TRBD1 aligns across 10 bases. V shed 8 bases and J 5 bases; nucleotides not matched to a gene: 9. Germline CDR1 is LNHNV and CDR2 is YYDKDF (reference sequence). This CDR3 is built from 15 residues. The CDR3 DNA reads as TGTGCCACCTCCCCGGGACAGGGGTTGGACAATGAGCAGTTCTTC. Its translation is CATSPGQGLDNEQFF.

The chain recombines TRBV25-1 with TRBJ1-1, with D possibly being TRBD1 (5 bases). CDR3 length: 14 amino acids. Germline V CDR1 and CDR2: MGHDK, SYGVNS. V was shortened by 0 bases and J by 4 bases, with 9 bases between the two germline ends. This CDR3 is CASSEYIQGTEAFF. CDR3 nucleotides: TGTGCCAGCAGTGAATATATCCAGGGCACTGAAGCTTTCTTT.

The V call is TRBV2, the J call TRBJ1-6; possibly TRBD1 for D (6 bases). The CDR3 has 13 residues. Germline V CDR1 and CDR2: SNHLY, FYNNEI. V shed 6 bases and J shed 7 bases, with 10 bases lying between them. CDR3 region: CASRATGNSPLHF. The DNA of the CDR3 is TGTGCCAGCAGAGCGACAGGAAATTCACCCCTCCACTTT.

This clone has more than one count but fewer than ten. The same CDR3 arises from other DNA sequences in this sample as well. The gene calls are TRBV29-1 and TRBJ2-3; possibly TRBD1 for D (7 bases). From germline, CDR1 is SQVTM and CDR2 ANQGSEA. The CDR3 is 14 residues long. Trimming removed 1 base from V and 4 bases from J, with 12 bases in between. The CDR3 here is CSVEGGRGADTQYF. CDR3 DNA sequence: TGCAGCGTTGAAGGTGGCAGGGGGGCAGATACGCAGTATTTT.

This chain joins TRBV4-3 and TRBJ2-1, with 8 bases matching TRBD2. CDR3 length: 17 amino acids. Trimming took 2 bases from V and 5 from J; bases not matched to a gene: 11. Germline-derived CDR1 and CDR2 are LGHNA and YSLEER. The CDR3 sequence is CASSQHGGVTSDNEQFF. In DNA form, the CDR3 reads TGCGCCAGCAGCCAACACGGGGGGGTTACTTCAGACAATGAGCAGTTCTTC.

This clone showed up just once. This chain joins TRBV7-9 and TRBJ1-2, with a tentative D call TRBD1 (6 bases). V was pared by 5 bases and J by 2 bases, with 15 bases between. The CDR3 is made up of 15 amino acids. The V gene's germline CDR1 is SEHNR and CDR2 FQNEAQ (reference sequence). The CDR3, as DNA: TGTGCCAGCAGCCTATCGGGGGGGCTGAACTATGGCTACACCTTC. Translating gives CASSLSGGLNYGYTF.

The chain combines TRBV11-2 with TRBJ2-7; 8 positions agree with TRBD1. V dropped 4 bases and J dropped 1; count of bases not matched to a gene: 15. From germline, CDR1 is SGHAT and CDR2 FQNNGV. The CDR3 runs to 18 residues. The CDR3 region has the DNA TGTGCCAGCAGCTCATCCCCCGGACAGGGAAAAGCATCCTACGAGCAGTACTTC. Its protein is CASSSSPGQGKASYEQYF.

The chain employs TRBV9 and TRBJ2-5; 10 bases align to TRBD1. V trimming: 0 bases; J trimming: 5 bases; junction bases outside the gene matches: 13. The CDR3 loop spans 18 amino acids. The V gene's germline CDR1 is SGDLS and CDR2 YYNGEE. The chain's CDR3 is CASSVVGWGTGAGETQYF. CDR3 DNA sequence: TGTGCCAGCAGCGTAGTGGGGTGGGGGACAGGGGCTGGGGAGACCCAGTACTTC.

The chain links TRBV6-1 to TRBJ1-1; D uncertain. From germline, CDR1 is MNHNS and CDR2 SASEGT. There are 11 residues in the CDR3. The V and J ends lost 5 bases and 11 bases respectively, with 12 bases between them. The CDR3 DNA reads TGTGCCAGCAGTACCACGGGGTTGGCTTTCTTT. Its protein is CASSTTGLAFF.

The table lists this clone with a count of one. V gene TRBV5-8 combines with J gene TRBJ2-3; 11 nucleotides align to TRBD2. Losses at the gene ends were 0 bases for V and 11 bases for J; bases not matched to a gene: 8. CDR3 length equals 15 residues. Germline assignment: CDR1 SGHTS and CDR2 YDEGEE. CDR3 loop: CASSLDLAGGGGQYF. CDR3 DNA: TGTGCCAGCAGCTTGGACCTAGCGGGGGGAGGCGGGCAGTATTTT.

The rearrangement links TRBV30 to TRBJ2-3; a possible D gene is TRBD2 (6 bases). Trimming pared 1 base from V and 3 bases from J, leaving 14 bases between. CDR3 length: 15 amino acids. CDR1 GTSNPN and CDR2 SVGIG come from the germline V gene (reference sequence). The CDR3 nucleotides read TGTGCCTGGAGTGGCCGGGGAGGATATACAGATACGCAGTATTTT. Protein: CAWSGRGGYTDTQYF.

The chain joins TRBV30 to TRBJ1-5, with D unclear. The CDR3 sequence is 13 residues long. V lost 0 bases to trimming and J lost 6 bases, with 9 bases between them. Per germline, CDR1 GTSNPN and CDR2 SVGIG (reference sequence). The CDR3 DNA is TGTGCCTGGAGTGTTAGAGGGTCTCAGCCCCAGCATTTT. Encoded protein: CAWSVRGSQPQHF.

This sequence joins TRBV20-1 and TRBJ1-2; D remains unclear. The CDR3 extends over 11 amino acids. The ends were cut back, 6 bases at V and 5 bases at J, with 10 bases in the middle. Looked up from germline, CDR1 is DFQATT and CDR2 is SNEGSKA (reference sequence). CDR3 protein: CSALSGYGYTF. The CDR3 bases are TGCAGTGCCCTTTCGGGGTATGGCTACACCTTC.

This clone has only one observation. J is TRBJ2-7 and V is TRBV4-3, with D possibly TRBD1 on 5 matching bases. Germline-derived CDR1 and CDR2 are LGHNA and YSLEER. This CDR3 comprises 14 residues. Deletions cut 3 bases from V and 12 bases from J, with 21 bases between. CDR3 residues: CASSQSAGQPLMYF. CDR3 sequence (DNA): TGCGCCAGCAGCCAGAGTGCAGGGCAGCCCCTTATGTACTTC.

This clone was counted a single time. The chain employs TRBV7-2 and TRBJ1-2, with 7 nucleotides matching TRBD1. The CDR3 is 14 residues long. Trimming cost V 1 base and J 10 bases; bases outside gene matches: 9. Germline V gene data show CDR1 as SGHTA and CDR2 as FQGNSA. In DNA, the CDR3 is TGTGCCAGCAGCTTAGATGATGGACAGGACCTCTACACCTTC. This codes for CASSLDDGQDLYTF.

The chain employs TRBV7-2 and TRBJ2-3; weak D call: TRBD2 (5 bases). The ends were cut back, 5 bases at V and 6 bases at J, with 12 bases in the middle. This CDR3 contains 13 residues. Germline V gene data show CDR1 as SGHTA and CDR2 as FQGNSA. The CDR3 bases are TGTGCCAGCAGCCCTCACGGGGAGGATACGCAGTATTTT. The encoded protein is CASSPHGEDTQYF.

The genes are TRBV7-8 and TRBJ2-1, with D perhaps matching TRBD2 (6 bases). Germline V CDR1 and CDR2: SGHVS, FQNEAQ. The CDR3 length is 15 residues. Trimming left V 5 bases short and J 8 bases short, with 19 bases between. The CDR3 loop reads CASSPPNAGRDEQFF. CDR3 nucleotide sequence: TGTGCCAGCAGCCCTCCAAACGCGGGGCGCGATGAGCAGTTCTTC.

The chain has TRBV12-5 and TRBJ2-7; the match to TRBD1 covers 11 bases. V was pared by 1 base and J by 4 bases, with 3 bases of the junction left unmatched. CDR1 and CDR2 from the germline V gene are LGHNT and FRNRAP. The CDR3 is made up of 15 amino acids. CDR3 sequence (DNA): TGTGCTAGTGGTTTGGGGGGGACAGGGGGGTACGAGCAGTACTTC. It yields the protein CASGLGGTGGYEQYF. Full variable domain (outside the CDR3, taken from reference TRBV12-5 and TRBJ2-7): DARVTQTPRHKVTEMGQEVTMRCQPILGHNTVFWYRQTMMQGLELLAYFRNRAPLDDSGMPKDRFSAEMPDATLATLKIQPSEPRDSAVYFCASGLGGTGGYEQYFGPGTRLTVT.

The chain couples TRBV6-5 to TRBJ1-4, with TRBD1 identical over 10 bases. The germline V gene has CDR1 MNHEY and CDR2 SVGAGI. CDR3 length equals 15 residues. Trimming at V came to 2 bases and at J to 7 bases, leaving 4 bases not matched to a gene. CDR3 DNA sequence: TGTGCCAGCAGTTACGGGACAGGGGACTCTGAAAAACTGTTTTTT. This encodes CASSYGTGDSEKLFF.

The table lists this clone with a count of one. J is TRBJ2-1 and V is TRBV5-6, with TRBD2 matching over 11 bases. Germline CDR1 reads SGHDT; CDR2 reads YYEEEE. The V gene end was trimmed by 0 bases and the J gene end by 3 bases; junction bases not matched to a gene: 2. This CDR3 spans 16 amino acids. The chain's CDR3 is CASSLGLAGYYNEQFF. The CDR3 DNA sequence: TGTGCCAGCAGCTTGGGACTAGCGGGGTACTACAATGAGCAGTTCTTC.

This clone has just one count. This chain connects TRBV19 to TRBJ1-2; D is perhaps TRBD1 (5 bases). Germline-derived CDR1 and CDR2 are LNHDA and SQIVND (reference sequence). V was pared by 6 bases and J by 1 base, with 12 bases between. This CDR3 region has 14 residues. The CDR3 protein is CASSSRGFNYGYTF. The CDR3 DNA reads as TGTGCCAGTAGCTCCCGGGGGTTTAACTATGGCTACACCTTC. The variable domain in full, completed from reference TRBV19 and TRBJ1-2, reads DGGITQSPKYLFRKEGQNVTLSCEQNLNHDAMYWYRQDPGQGLRLIYYSQIVNDFQKGDIAEGYSVSREKKESFPLTVTSAQKNPTAFYLCASSSRGFNYGYTFGSGTRLTVV.

This clone was picked up a small number of times. This chain uses TRBV4-2 with TRBJ2-7, with TRBD2 identical over 10 bases. CDR3 length equals 15 residues. J was trimmed by 0 bases and V by 3 bases; bases with no gene match: 2. Germline values: CDR1 LGHNA, CDR2 YNFKEQ. The CDR3 DNA follows: TGTGCCAGCAGCCAGAGCGGGGGGGCCTCCTACGAGCAGTACTTC. Residues: CASSQSGGASYEQYF.

V is TRBV5-1 and J is TRBJ1-6; D might be TRBD1 (6 bases). Germline V lookup: CDR1 SGHRS, CDR2 YFSETQ. The CDR3 loop spans 16 amino acids. Trimming cost V 0 bases and J 4 bases, with 11 bases left between them. The CDR3 bases are TGCGCCAGCAGCTTGGGACAGGCCCGATATAATTCACCCCTCCACTTT. It encodes CASSLGQARYNSPLHF.

The chain is built from TRBV7-8 and TRBJ1-6; 10 bases are a match to TRBD1. Germline trimming cut 5 bases from V and 1 base from J; bases unmatched to any gene: 2. This CDR3 has 16 amino acids. From germline, CDR1 is SGHVS and CDR2 FQNEAQ. DNA of the CDR3: TGTGCCAGCAGCCGGGACAGGGGTTCCTATAATTCACCCCTCCACTTT. Its translation: CASSRDRGSYNSPLHF.

CDR3: CASSVGQASSYEQYF. The CDR3 DNA follows: TGCGCCAGCAGTGTTGGACAGGCGAGCTCCTACGAGCAGTACTTC. The chain uses TRBV4-1 and TRBJ2-7, with 7 bases that match TRBD1. The germline V gene has CDR1 MGHRA and CDR2 YSYEKL. This CDR3 is 15 amino acids long. Trimming cost V 6 bases and J 0 bases; bases outside gene matches: 8.

The rearrangement joins TRBV9 to TRBJ1-2; 7 nucleotides agree with TRBD1. The ends lost 4 bases at V and 5 bases at J; junction bases unmatched: 17. Germline CDR1 and CDR2: SGDLS and YYNGEE. This CDR3 is built from 17 residues. Here the CDR3 DNA reads TGTGCCAGCAGCCCCCGGACAGGTGATTATGGGGGTTATGGCTACACCTTC. As protein: CASSPRTGDYGGYGYTF.

Turning to this clone: This same CDR3 is encoded by further DNA sequences in the sample. The chain uses TRBV7-9 and TRBJ1-1; no definite D call. This CDR3 is built from 12 residues. V lost 5 bases to trimming and J lost 5 bases, with 9 bases between them. Germline V CDR1 and CDR2: SEHNR, FQNEAQ (reference sequence). The CDR3 DNA is TGTGCCAGCAGCCCGGGGAGGACTGAAGCTTTCTTT. Its translation is CASSPGRTEAFF.

The chain has TRBV5-1 and TRBJ1-1; D perhaps matches TRBD1 (5 bases). The CDR3 sequence is 14 residues long. The germline V gene has CDR1 SGHRS and CDR2 YFSETQ. V lost 4 bases, J lost 1 base, and 11 bases lay in between. CDR3 in DNA: TGCGCCAGCAGCCCCGGGAGGGGGAACACTGAAGCTTTCTTT. Translation: CASSPGRGNTEAFF.